Listed here are 17 T cell receptor beta chains from one sample, sequenced in a study of T cell responses to AZD1222 COVID-19 vaccine. Assay: immunoSEQ multiplex PCR; the TCRdb copy retains only in-frame clones and omits some. The sample carries roughly 110,000 clones, 87% recorded once. Sequencing used peripheral blood, obtained on day 0 of AZD1222 vaccination. Source of these receptors: an adult in good health.

In this sample, this clone turned up a few times. This rearrangement joins TRBV7-2 to TRBJ1-6; D gene ambiguous. V lost 6 bases to trimming and J lost 4 bases, with 13 bases between them. The germline V gene encodes CDR1 SGHTA and CDR2 FQGNSA. This CDR3 is built from 15 residues. The CDR3 loop reads CASRVREGYNSPLHF. CDR3 bases: TGTGCCAGCAGGGTTCGAGAGGGATATAATTCACCCCTCCACTTT. The full variable domain, in which reference TRBV7-2 and TRBJ1-6 provide the parts outside the CDR3, is GAGVSQSPSNKVTEKGKDVELRCDPISGHTALYWYRQSLGQGLEFLIYFQGNSAPDKSGLPSDRFSAERTGGSVSTLTIQRTQQEDSAVYLCASRVREGYNSPLHFGNGTRLTVT.

The V call is TRBV6-2 or TRBV6-3, the J call TRBJ1-2, with D unclear. The ends were cut back, 5 bases at V and 4 bases at J, with 11 bases in the middle. This CDR3 region has 13 residues. The germline V gene encodes CDR1 MNHEY and CDR2 SVGEGT. The CDR3 coding sequence is TGTGCCAGCAGTGACCCCGCGGTCTATGGCTACACCTTC. It encodes CASSDPAVYGYTF.

V is TRBV18 and J is TRBJ2-5; D unclear. The CDR3 runs 12 residues. The V end was cut by 6 bases, the J end by 5 bases, with 10 bases between. The germline CDR1 and CDR2 sequences are KGHSH and LQKENI. The CDR3 loop reads CASSPLGETQYF. The CDR3 DNA sequence: TGTGCCAGCTCCCCCTTGGGGGAGACCCAGTACTTC. The full variable domain, completed using reference TRBV18 and TRBJ2-5, is NAGVMQNPRHLVRRRGQEARLRCSPMKGHSHVYWYRQLPEEGLKFMVYLQKENIIDESGMPKERFSAEFPKEGPSILRIQQVVRGDSAAYFCASSPLGETQYFGPGTRLLVL.

V is TRBV28 and J is TRBJ1-5; D gene unclear. This CDR3 has 14 amino acids. CDR1 is MDHEN and CDR2 is SYDVKM in the germline V gene. Trimming removed 1 base at V and 4 bases at J, with 8 bases between. DNA for the CDR3: TGTGCCAGCAGTTTATCGGACCCAAATCAGCCCCAGCATTTT. Encoded protein: CASSLSDPNQPQHF.

This clone was detected once. This chain uses TRBV5-1 with TRBJ2-1; D gene uncertain. Trimming removed 4 bases from V and 6 bases from J, with 17 bases in between. The CDR3 is 15 amino acids. Germline V gene lookup returns CDR1 SGHRS and CDR2 YFSETQ. This chain's CDR3 is CASSSRNPGLNEQFF. In nucleotides, the CDR3 is TGCGCCAGCAGCAGCAGGAATCCCGGGCTCAATGAGCAGTTCTTC.

This chain uses TRBV28 with TRBJ2-1; D is undetermined. Per the germline V gene, CDR1 is MDHEN and CDR2 is SYDVKM. The CDR3 covers 12 residues. Trimming removed 6 bases from V and 7 bases from J, with 10 bases in between. CDR3 in amino acids: CASSPIRNEQFF. The CDR3 DNA follows: TGTGCCAGCAGCCCAATAAGGAATGAGCAGTTCTTC.

The rearrangement links TRBV12-5 to TRBJ2-1, with D unresolved. The CDR3 has 14 residues. CDR1 is LGHNT, CDR2 FRNRAP, per germline. The ends were cut back, 2 bases at V and 6 bases at J, with 11 bases in the middle. CDR3 residues: CASGLTTGSNEQFF. The DNA of the CDR3 is TGTGCTAGTGGTTTGACTACTGGTAGCAATGAGCAGTTCTTC.

The V and J genes are TRBV7-3 and TRBJ2-5; the D gene could be TRBD1 or TRBD2 (5 bases each). Deletions cut 4 bases from V and 7 bases from J, with 19 bases between. Germline assignment: CDR1 SGHTA and CDR2 FQGTGA. CDR3 length equals 15 residues. The CDR3 protein is CASSSGRTPPGTQYF. CDR3 in DNA: TGTGCCAGCAGCTCGGGACGGACCCCTCCAGGGACCCAGTACTTC.

The chain is built from TRBV5-1 and TRBJ2-7, with 12 bases that match TRBD2. Per germline, CDR1 SGHRS and CDR2 YFSETQ. The V segment lost 0 bases and the J segment 0 bases; nucleotides outside the gene matches: 13. The length of the CDR3 is 20 residues. The CDR3 region is CASSLEGTSGPLLTSYEQYF. The CDR3 DNA reads as TGCGCCAGCAGCTTGGAGGGGACTAGCGGGCCTTTACTTACCTCCTACGAGCAGTACTTC.

This chain connects TRBV19 to TRBJ2-5; 11 bases match TRBD2. The germline V gene has CDR1 LNHDA and CDR2 SQIVND (reference sequence). The CDR3 is 15 amino acids. The V and J ends lost 5 bases and 2 bases, in that order; junction bases with no gene match: 4. The chain's CDR3 is CASSLRTSGQETQYF. As DNA, the CDR3 is TGTGCCAGTAGTCTGAGGACTAGCGGGCAAGAGACCCAGTACTTC.

V usage is TRBV28 and J usage is TRBJ2-1; 12 nucleotides align to TRBD2. From germline, CDR1 is MDHEN and CDR2 SYDVKM. The CDR3 is 17 residues long. The V segment lost 6 bases and the J segment 2 bases; nucleotides outside the gene matches: 8. The CDR3 DNA sequence: TGTGCCAGCAGCCCCCGACTAGCGGGAGATCCCTACAATGAGCAGTTCTTC. Translating gives CASSPRLAGDPYNEQFF.

V usage is TRBV6-5 and J usage is TRBJ1-4; TRBD1 matches 8 bases. The CDR3 runs to 12 residues. V was pared by 4 bases and J by 14 bases, with 6 bases of the junction left unmatched. CDR1 MNHEY and CDR2 SVGAGI come from the germline V gene. The CDR3 DNA is TGTGCCAGCAGTTTTACAGGGGGGAGGCTGTTTTTT. Translated, it gives CASSFTGGRLFF.

This chain uses TRBV7-2 with TRBJ1-2; no clear D. The CDR3 runs 15 residues. Germline CDR1 reads SGHTA; CDR2 reads FQGNSA. V was shortened by 2 bases and J by 0 bases, with 10 bases between the two germline ends. The CDR3 loop reads CASSLTGSTNYGYTF. DNA of the CDR3: TGTGCCAGCAGCTTAACTGGGAGCACTAACTATGGCTACACCTTC.

The V gene is TRBV5-3, the J gene TRBJ1-1; the D is unclear. TRBV5-3 is assigned to the ORF class and has an uncertain function. Between the trimmed V and J ends, which lost 5 bases and 1 base, there was a span of 12 bases. The CDR3 sequence is 14 residues long. CDR3 sequence (DNA): TGTGCCAGAAGGGATCGGGCCCAGAACACTGAAGCTTTCTTT. It encodes CARRDRAQNTEAFF.

This clone has only a few counts. The gene calls are TRBV7-2 and TRBJ2-7; the D call may be TRBD1 or TRBD2 (5 bases each). This CDR3 region has 13 residues. V lost 3 bases and J 3 bases, leaving 9 bases between the germline ends. Germline CDR1 SGHTA, CDR2 FQGNSA. Written as DNA, the CDR3 is TGTGCCAGCAGCTTCCGGGACGGCTACGAGCAGTACTTC. It encodes CASSFRDGYEQYF.

The chain employs TRBV14 and TRBJ1-2, with unresolved D. From germline, CDR1 is SGHDN and CDR2 FVKESK. With 3 bases removed from V and 0 bases from J, the gap between germline ends came to 11 bases. The CDR3 loop spans 15 amino acids. The CDR3 loop reads CASSHRQLANYGYTF. The CDR3 DNA sequence: TGTGCCAGCAGCCACCGACAACTAGCTAACTATGGCTACACCTTC.

The chain recombines TRBV5-4 with TRBJ2-3; the D is unclear. Germline assignment: CDR1 SGHNT and CDR2 YYREEE (reference sequence). With 5 bases removed from V and 2 bases from J, the gap between germline ends came to 15 bases. The CDR3 has 15 amino acids. CDR3 amino acids: CASRKQASSTDTQYF. The CDR3, as DNA: TGTGCCAGCAGAAAGCAGGCATCTTCCACAGATACGCAGTATTTT.